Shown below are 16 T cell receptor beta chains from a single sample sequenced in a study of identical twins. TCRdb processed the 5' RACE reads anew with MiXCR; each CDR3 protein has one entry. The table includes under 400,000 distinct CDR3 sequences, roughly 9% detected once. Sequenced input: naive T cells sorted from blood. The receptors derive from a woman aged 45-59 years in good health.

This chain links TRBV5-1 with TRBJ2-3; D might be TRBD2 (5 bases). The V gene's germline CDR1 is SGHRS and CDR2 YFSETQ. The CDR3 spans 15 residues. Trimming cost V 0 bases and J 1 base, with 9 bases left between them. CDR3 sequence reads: CASSLAPAGTDTQYF. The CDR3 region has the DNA TGCGCCAGCAGCTTGGCCCCAGCGGGCACAGATACGCAGTATTTT.

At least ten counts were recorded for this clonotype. CDR3 nucleotides: TGTGCCAGCAGCTCCGGAGCGGATACGCAGTATTTT. It translates to CASSSGADTQYF. The chain combines TRBV7-9 with TRBJ2-3; D gene ambiguous. Germline V lookup: CDR1 SEHNR, CDR2 FQNEAQ (reference sequence). V was pared by 4 bases and J by 6 bases, with 8 bases between. This CDR3 has 12 residues.

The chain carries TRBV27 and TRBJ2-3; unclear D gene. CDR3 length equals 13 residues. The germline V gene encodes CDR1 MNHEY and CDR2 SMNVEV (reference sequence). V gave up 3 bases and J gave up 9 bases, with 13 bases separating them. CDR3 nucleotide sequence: TGTGCCAGCAGTTTGCGGTCTGTAGGGACGCAGTATTTT. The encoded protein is CASSLRSVGTQYF.

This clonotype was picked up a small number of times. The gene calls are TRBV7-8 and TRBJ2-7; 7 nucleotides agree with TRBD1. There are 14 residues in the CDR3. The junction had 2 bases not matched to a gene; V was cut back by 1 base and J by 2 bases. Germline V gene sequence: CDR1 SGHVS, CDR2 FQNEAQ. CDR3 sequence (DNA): TGTGCCAGCAGCTTAGGCAGGGGGACCTACGAGCAGTACGTC. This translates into CASSLGRGTYEQYV.

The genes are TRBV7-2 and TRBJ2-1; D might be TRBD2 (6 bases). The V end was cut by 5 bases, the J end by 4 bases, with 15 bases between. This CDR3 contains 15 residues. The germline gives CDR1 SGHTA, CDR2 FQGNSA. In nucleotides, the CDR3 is TGTGCCAGCAGCCGGTGGGGGAGGAGATACAATGAGCAGTTCTTC. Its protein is CASSRWGRRYNEQFF.

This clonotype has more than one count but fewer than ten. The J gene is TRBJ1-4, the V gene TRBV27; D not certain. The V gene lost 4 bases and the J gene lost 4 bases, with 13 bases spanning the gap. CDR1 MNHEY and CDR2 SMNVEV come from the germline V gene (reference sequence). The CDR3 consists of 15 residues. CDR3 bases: TGTGCCAGCAGTTACTCCGGACGGATTAATGAAAAACTGTTTTTT. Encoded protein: CASSYSGRINEKLFF.

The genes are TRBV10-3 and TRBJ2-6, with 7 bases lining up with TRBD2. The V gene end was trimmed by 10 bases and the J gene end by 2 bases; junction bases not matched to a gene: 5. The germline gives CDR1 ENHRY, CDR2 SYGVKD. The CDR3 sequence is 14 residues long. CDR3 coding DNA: TGTGCCACCCTCCGGGGGGCTGGGGCCAACGTCCTGACTTTC. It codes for CATLRGAGANVLTF.

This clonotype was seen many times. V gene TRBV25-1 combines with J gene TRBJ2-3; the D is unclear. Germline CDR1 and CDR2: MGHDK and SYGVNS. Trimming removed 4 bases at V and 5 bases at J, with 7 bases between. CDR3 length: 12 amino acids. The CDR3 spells CASSGLGDTQYF. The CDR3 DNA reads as TGTGCCAGCAGTGGCCTTGGAGATACGCAGTATTTT.

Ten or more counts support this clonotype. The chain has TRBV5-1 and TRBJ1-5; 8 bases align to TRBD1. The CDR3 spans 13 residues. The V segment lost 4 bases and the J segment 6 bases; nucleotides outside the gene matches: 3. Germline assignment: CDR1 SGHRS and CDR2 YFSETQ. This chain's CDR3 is CASSQGQGQPQHF. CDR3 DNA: TGCGCCAGCAGCCAAGGACAGGGTCAGCCCCAGCATTTT.

CDR3 sequence reads: CASTFAGGKYNEQFF. CDR3 nucleotide sequence: TGTGCCAGCACCTTCGCGGGAGGGAAATACAATGAGCAGTTCTTC. The chain has TRBV27 and TRBJ2-1; TRBD2 matches at 9 bases. Germline V gene lookup returns CDR1 MNHEY and CDR2 SMNVEV (reference sequence). Germline trimming cut 7 bases from V and 4 bases from J; bases unmatched to any gene: 8. This CDR3 comprises 15 residues.

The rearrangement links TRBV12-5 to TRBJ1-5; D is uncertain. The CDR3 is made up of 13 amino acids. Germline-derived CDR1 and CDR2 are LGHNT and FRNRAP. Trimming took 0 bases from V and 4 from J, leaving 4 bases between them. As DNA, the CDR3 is TGTGCTAGTGGTTTGGTACTGAATCAGCCCCAGCATTTT. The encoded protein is CASGLVLNQPQHF.

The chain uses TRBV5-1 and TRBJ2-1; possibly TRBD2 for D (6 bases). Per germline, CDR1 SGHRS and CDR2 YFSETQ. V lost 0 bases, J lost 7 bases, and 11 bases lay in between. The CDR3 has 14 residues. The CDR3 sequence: CASSLGIAVNEQFF. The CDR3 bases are TGCGCCAGCAGCTTGGGAATAGCGGTGAATGAGCAGTTCTTC.

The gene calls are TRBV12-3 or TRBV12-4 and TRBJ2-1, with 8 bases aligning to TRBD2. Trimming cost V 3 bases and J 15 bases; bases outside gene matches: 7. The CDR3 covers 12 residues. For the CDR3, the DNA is TGTGCCAGCAGTTTTGGGGGGACTAGGGGGTTCTTC. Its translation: CASSFGGTRGFF.

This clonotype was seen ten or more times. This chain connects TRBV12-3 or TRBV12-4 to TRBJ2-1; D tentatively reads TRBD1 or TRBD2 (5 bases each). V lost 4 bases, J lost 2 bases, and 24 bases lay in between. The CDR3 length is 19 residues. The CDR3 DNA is TGTGCCAGCAGTTATGGGGACCGGGCCCTAGGGTTGCCCTACAATGAGCAGTTCTTC. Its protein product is CASSYGDRALGLPYNEQFF.

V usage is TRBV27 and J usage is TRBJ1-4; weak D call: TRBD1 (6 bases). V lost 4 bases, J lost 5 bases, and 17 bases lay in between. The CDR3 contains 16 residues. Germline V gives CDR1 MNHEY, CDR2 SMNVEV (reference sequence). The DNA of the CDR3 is TGTGCCAGCAGTTCAAGCCCCTCAGGGGAGAATGAAAAACTGTTTTTT. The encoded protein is CASSSSPSGENEKLFF.

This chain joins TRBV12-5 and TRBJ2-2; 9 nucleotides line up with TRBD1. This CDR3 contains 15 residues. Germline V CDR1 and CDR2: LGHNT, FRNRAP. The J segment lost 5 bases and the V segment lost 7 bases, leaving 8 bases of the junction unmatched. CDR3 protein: CASAPGTGSTGELFF. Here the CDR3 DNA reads TGTGCTAGTGCCCCCGGGACAGGGTCGACCGGGGAGCTGTTTTTT.